The rows below give T cell receptor beta chains drawn from one sample of a study of human CD8 memory T cell subsets. TCRdb reanalyzed the 5' RACE reads, giving one entry per CDR3 protein sequence and no DNA. The sample's table shows about 5,500 distinct CDR3 sequences. The sequencing input was CD8+ T cells from PBMCs. These receptor sequences come from a human donor in good health. Both conserved end residues are part of each CDR3. The size field is filled for only some rows; it gives once, few, many or a size class.

j_call: TRBJ2-7
v_call: TRBV7-9
cdr3_length: 16
clone_size: -
cdr3_aa: CASSLETGTGLYEQYF

j_call: TRBJ1-1
v_call: TRBV6-1
cdr3_length: 17
clone_size: -
cdr3_aa: CASKSHVGGTPSAEAFF

j_call: TRBJ2-3
v_call: TRBV7-9
cdr3_length: 15
clone_size: -
cdr3_aa: CASSLGEAAADTQYF

j_call: TRBJ1-3
v_call: TRBV28
cdr3_length: 17
clone_size: medium-sized
cdr3_aa: CASKGQGQLFSGNTIYF

j_call: TRBJ2-5
v_call: TRBV15
cdr3_length: 15
clone_size: -
cdr3_aa: CATSPRGYKQETQYF

j_call: TRBJ1-2
v_call: TRBV6-5
cdr3_length: 12
clone_size: -
cdr3_aa: CASSSGQGGYTF

j_call: TRBJ1-1
v_call: TRBV12-3/TRBV12-4
cdr3_length: 13
clone_size: medium-sized
cdr3_aa: CASSLVGEWGAFF

j_call: TRBJ2-7
v_call: TRBV29-1
cdr3_length: 13
clone_size: -
cdr3_aa: CSVLPRGEGREYF

j_call: TRBJ2-7
v_call: TRBV2
cdr3_length: 14
clone_size: -
cdr3_aa: CASSEDRFSYEQYF

j_call: TRBJ1-6
v_call: TRBV28
cdr3_length: 14
clone_size: -
cdr3_aa: CASSTDWGDSPLHF

j_call: TRBJ2-2
v_call: TRBV4-2
cdr3_length: 18
clone_size: -
cdr3_aa: CASSPRRAPSGSTGELFF

j_call: TRBJ1-5
v_call: TRBV16
cdr3_length: 15
clone_size: -
cdr3_aa: CASSQSAESNQPQHF

j_call: TRBJ2-7
v_call: TRBV20-1
cdr3_length: 13
clone_size: medium-sized
cdr3_aa: CSASDRPLYEQYF

j_call: TRBJ2-3
v_call: TRBV28
cdr3_length: 14
clone_size: -
cdr3_aa: CASGPGQGIHTQYF

j_call: TRBJ1-1
v_call: TRBV20-1
cdr3_length: 15
clone_size: -
cdr3_aa: CSARDSTAGNTEAFF

j_call: TRBJ1-2
v_call: TRBV18
cdr3_length: 19
clone_size: -
cdr3_aa: CASSPFPADGREANYGYTF

j_call: TRBJ2-7
v_call: TRBV7-9
cdr3_length: 14
clone_size: -
cdr3_aa: CASSIDSITYEQYF

j_call: TRBJ1-2
v_call: TRBV29-1
cdr3_length: 12
clone_size: large
cdr3_aa: CSGETDNYGYTF

j_call: TRBJ2-2
v_call: TRBV10-3
cdr3_length: 15
clone_size: -
cdr3_aa: CAISPTSGGTGELFF

j_call: TRBJ1-2
v_call: TRBV13
cdr3_length: 16
clone_size: medium-sized
cdr3_aa: CASSSEIKTLNYGYTF

j_call: TRBJ2-1
v_call: TRBV7-6
cdr3_length: 14
clone_size: -
cdr3_aa: CASSLTSGSNEQFF

j_call: TRBJ2-1
v_call: TRBV7-2
cdr3_length: 14
clone_size: -
cdr3_aa: CASTETGAHNEQFF

j_call: TRBJ2-5
v_call: TRBV25-1
cdr3_length: 16
clone_size: -
cdr3_aa: CASSSDGDPRYGTQYF

j_call: TRBJ2-7
v_call: TRBV4-3
cdr3_length: 15
clone_size: -
cdr3_aa: CASSQDPGSSYEQYF

j_call: TRBJ2-7
v_call: TRBV7-8
cdr3_length: 16
clone_size: -
cdr3_aa: CASSLEEPGTRMEQYF

j_call: TRBJ1-1
v_call: TRBV5-1
cdr3_length: 13
clone_size: large
cdr3_aa: CASSFEQGNEAFF

j_call: TRBJ2-7
v_call: TRBV5-5
cdr3_length: 13
clone_size: -
cdr3_aa: CASSLTSGYEQYF

j_call: TRBJ2-7
v_call: TRBV7-6
cdr3_length: 14
clone_size: -
cdr3_aa: CASSREADLNEQYF

j_call: TRBJ2-1
v_call: TRBV5-6
cdr3_length: 11
clone_size: -
cdr3_aa: CASSAYNEQFF

j_call: TRBJ2-5
v_call: TRBV7-9
cdr3_length: 13
clone_size: medium-sized
cdr3_aa: CASLRSGQETQYF

j_call: TRBJ2-7
v_call: TRBV7-6
cdr3_length: 17
clone_size: -
cdr3_aa: CASSPAGGGRDRYEQYF

j_call: TRBJ2-1
v_call: TRBV6-2/TRBV6-3
cdr3_length: 15
clone_size: medium-sized
cdr3_aa: CASSHGMSWGHEQFF

j_call: TRBJ1-3
v_call: TRBV30
cdr3_length: 16
clone_size: -
cdr3_aa: CAWTPLGGTSGNTIYF

j_call: TRBJ2-3
v_call: TRBV19
cdr3_length: 14
clone_size: -
cdr3_aa: CASSLGPRTDTQYF

j_call: TRBJ1-1
v_call: TRBV20-1
cdr3_length: 15
clone_size: -
cdr3_aa: CSAIPRGGSHTEAFF

j_call: TRBJ2-7
v_call: TRBV14
cdr3_length: 15
clone_size: -
cdr3_aa: CASSQEDWDSYEQYF

j_call: TRBJ1-1
v_call: TRBV5-4
cdr3_length: 15
clone_size: -
cdr3_aa: CASSWGGAGRDEAFF

j_call: TRBJ2-3
v_call: TRBV28
cdr3_length: 19
clone_size: -
cdr3_aa: CASSYPRGQGASSTDTQYF

j_call: TRBJ1-1
v_call: TRBV7-9
cdr3_length: 12
clone_size: medium-sized
cdr3_aa: CASSLGPLEAFF

j_call: TRBJ2-1
v_call: TRBV5-1
cdr3_length: 15
clone_size: -
cdr3_aa: CASSPGLAGVYEQFF

j_call: TRBJ2-1
v_call: TRBV30
cdr3_length: 13
clone_size: -
cdr3_aa: CAWTTGGDNEQFF

j_call: TRBJ2-7
v_call: TRBV7-2
cdr3_length: 11
clone_size: -
cdr3_aa: CASSWASEQYF

j_call: TRBJ1-1
v_call: TRBV28
cdr3_length: 13
clone_size: -
cdr3_aa: CASTTPYDTEAFF

j_call: TRBJ2-7
v_call: TRBV4-1
cdr3_length: 13
clone_size: -
cdr3_aa: CASSQDIPYEQYF

j_call: TRBJ1-1
v_call: TRBV5-4
cdr3_length: 14
clone_size: -
cdr3_aa: CASSSGQGNTEAFF

j_call: TRBJ1-1
v_call: TRBV5-4
cdr3_length: 13
clone_size: -
cdr3_aa: CASSPTGVTEAFF

j_call: TRBJ1-2
v_call: TRBV7-2
cdr3_length: 17
clone_size: medium-sized
cdr3_aa: CASSPSGGQGANYGYTF

j_call: TRBJ2-7
v_call: TRBV7-2
cdr3_length: 12
clone_size: -
cdr3_aa: CASTPQGVEQYF

j_call: TRBJ1-1
v_call: TRBV19
cdr3_length: 13
clone_size: -
cdr3_aa: CASSIGGNRGAFF

j_call: TRBJ1-1
v_call: TRBV25-1
cdr3_length: 12
clone_size: -
cdr3_aa: CASSGGNTEAFF

j_call: TRBJ2-7
v_call: TRBV7-2
cdr3_length: 15
clone_size: medium-sized
cdr3_aa: CASSPLLGTAYEQYF

j_call: TRBJ1-2
v_call: TRBV24-1
cdr3_length: 13
clone_size: -
cdr3_aa: CATSDRRTSGYTF

j_call: TRBJ2-1
v_call: TRBV29-1
cdr3_length: 13
clone_size: -
cdr3_aa: CSVRPSSYNEQFF

j_call: TRBJ2-1
v_call: TRBV9
cdr3_length: 15
clone_size: -
cdr3_aa: CASSATSGRTREQFF

j_call: TRBJ1-1
v_call: TRBV29-1
cdr3_length: 12
clone_size: medium-sized
cdr3_aa: CSGQGPYTEAFF

j_call: TRBJ1-2
v_call: TRBV3-1
cdr3_length: 16
clone_size: -
cdr3_aa: CASSQDKGQGFFGYTF